This TCR beta chain came from a study of CD8 T cells in Susac syndrome (dated by TCRdb to between 2019 and 2020). Regarding the complete study: The study used repertoire sequencing to test whether antigen drove CD8+ T cell activation and differentiation in Susac syndrome.

The cysteine opens and the phenylalanine closes a CDR3 of 14 amino acids. Only the CDR3 DNA is retained, 42 bases long and in frame from the first base. According to the germline V gene, CDR1 reads SGHAT and CDR2 reads FQNNGV. The junction carries 19 bases between V and J, which are trimmed by 8 bases and 5 bases respectively. RNA was extracted using the RNeasy kit, and about 0.5 to 1 ug of the RNA was reverse transcribed with random hexamers. TCR beta CDR3 regions were amplified with the immunoSEQ multiplex PCR assay covering 54 Vbeta and 13 Jbeta segments. To correct PCR amplification bias, a synthetic template baseline was used for both primer optimization and computational correction. In the authors' own workflow: Reads were assigned to V, D and J genes according to IMGT and analyzed in immunoSEQ Analyzer, with only productive sequences retained. To calculate clonality, Shannon entropy was normalized by log2 of the number of productive unique sequences and then subtracted from one. For each patient and control, public and private clones were evaluated within the 100 most prevalent clones. Susac-specific clones were defined as absent from healthy and MS cohorts, around 970 published viral clones and other ImmuneACCESS disease sequences. TCRdb applied fastp at Q25 and MiXCR to the public reads, then kept only in-frame beta chains. Rows matching on CDR3 protein sequence are summarized as one entry with the most common DNA and genes. The V and J calls were determined by TCRdb, not by the authors. Across this sample there are about 210,000 distinct CDR3 sequences, with nearly 97% seen only once. Less than 0.095% of the sample rests with the top ten.

Overall study outcomes, separate from this receptor: The study acknowledged that relatively few individuals were included in the TCR sequencing and HLA analysis.

Peripheral blood CD8+ and CD4+ T cells from healthy donors, Susac syndrome patients and multiple sclerosis patients were profiled by high-throughput TCR beta sequencing. The multiple sclerosis controls were treatment-naive patients whose relapsing-remitting disease, either stable or active, fulfilled the revised McDonald criteria. Bulk CD8+ and CD4+ T cells were purified by magnetic negative isolation, while CD8+ TEMRA cells were enriched using FACS. Blood was collected in EDTA tubes and processed within 24 hours, with PBMCs isolated through density gradient centrifugation. PBMCs intended for TCR sequencing were cryopreserved in liquid nitrogen and thawed later in a water bath at 37 degrees C. A purity of at least 90% was achieved for sorted or isolated CD4+, CD8+ and CD8+ TEMRA cells. As to this clonotype: The target of this receptor is not known. No base quality values were provided; no much bigger clone lies one nucleotide off.

The sample consisted of CD4+ T cells from PBMCs. The V and J segments used are TRBV11-2 and TRBJ2-7, and TRBD2 may be the D gene, going by 6 matching bases. This TCR derives from a human donor with multiple sclerosis. The CDR3 protein: CASGRTSPLDEQYF. The nucleotides read TGTGCCAGCGGGAGGACCTCTCCTCTCGACGAGCAGTACTTC.